This T cell receptor (beta chain) was found in a study of T cell responses to AZD1222 COVID-19 vaccine (dated by TCRdb to about 2021). Study-wide context: A total of just over 230 trial participants underwent TCR sequencing, of whom roughly 210 had received two doses of AZD1222 and roughly 26 had received two doses of the MenACWY control vaccine. Trial participants were enrolled by age into 18-55, 56-69 and 70-plus year subgroups, with 148, 28 and 57 TCR-sequenced participants respectively.

The investigation overall reported the following: Conclusions about previously exposed vaccinees are limited, since just a handful of AZD1222 recipients were seropositive for SARS-CoV-2 at baseline. Reportedly, almost half of the unique spike-specific TCRs recognized epitopes lying outside the regions that are mutated in the B.1.351 and B.1.1.7 variants. In the small 56-69-year group, the increase in depth fell short of significance, most likely because of low power. Because no day 14 peak-response samples were available, repertoires were characterized only after the peak T cell response. CD4 TCRs associated with the vaccine covered the entire spike protein, and the dominant responses were in regions 160-218 and 743-854. After two AZD1222 doses, both the breadth and the depth of spike-specific TCRs were significantly higher than at day 0 and than in MenACWY recipients. Most participants were white British and females outnumbered males, and the authors suggested that clonal diversity may have been underestimated.

What this sample's time point label stands for: about 28 days (+/-7) after the second vaccine dose. AZD1222 recipients with second doses at about 4 weeks or about 12 weeks were pooled, because spike-specific TCR depth and breadth did not differ between schedules. The vaccinee samples were drawn from two UK trials, COV001 and COV002, one of which was a single-blind randomized controlled phase 2/3 trial testing AZD1222 (ChAdOx1 nCoV-19) in healthy adults. Trial participant PBMC samples were collected at day 0 and day 28 after the second dose for TCRbeta chain sequencing. The CDR3 regions of human TCRbeta chains were analyzed by immunosequencing. In the paper's pipeline: Repertoire TCRs were matched against a reference library of SARS-CoV-2-specific TCRs generated with the MIRA antigen-specificity platform. Breadth meant the fraction of unique TCRs that were SARS-CoV-2-associated, whereas depth meant the fraction of total T cells that were SARS-CoV-2-associated. Using the MIRA data, each spike-specific TCR was mapped to the spike region that the TCR reacts to and placed in a CD4 or CD8 class. Log10-transformed breadth and depth values were compared by one-way ANOVA with Sidak's multiple comparisons tests. TCRdb took over this immuneACCESS table, retaining in-frame rearrangements with V and J assigned. Such tables are incomplete; in checked studies, under half of the missing clones stem from an unresolved V gene, and the remainder is unexplained. Clonal size and the V and J genes are those of that table, whereas D and trimming came from the DNA. In all, the sample holds 120,000 or so clones, and about 88% of those were seen once. Clones ranked in the top ten supply around 2.9% of the sample.

Note on this clone: Its antigen is still unknown. Base quality data are lacking; no much larger clone is found one base away.

Here the sequenced sample was peripheral blood, taken 28 days after the second AZD1222 dose. The TCR originated in an adult who received the AZD1222 COVID-19 vaccine.

The DNA reads as follows: TGTGCCAGCAGTGATTTGGGCAGATCCTATGGCTACACCTTC. It codes for CASSDLGRSYGYTF. The receptor chain draws on TRBV2 and TRBJ1-2; no D gene call is confident. The germline V gene sets CDR1 to SNHLY and CDR2 to FYNNEI. Its CDR3 holds 14 amino acids, cysteine through phenylalanine. The only DNA kept is the CDR3, 42 bases in frame from the first base. The V and J ends are trimmed by 3 bases and 4 bases, leaving 12 bases between them.